Listed below are T cell receptor beta chains from one sample, sequenced in a study of neurological immune-mediated disorders. In TCRdb, the 5' RACE reads were re-called with MiXCR into one record per CDR3 protein. Found here are some 65,000 distinct CDR3 sequences, approximately 3.7% of them singletons; the top ten hold around 2.6%. Sequenced: PBMCs. The source is a man between 50 and 59 years old with multiple sclerosis. Each CDR3 is given with its conserved first and last residue. The order of the fields is D gene, clone size, V gene, J gene, CDR3 DNA, CDR3 protein. The D gene is left open where the match is weak. Where a row states a size, it is once, few, many or the class of an expanded clone; other rows omit it.

d_gene: NA; abundance: many; v_gene: TRBV6-5; j_gene: TRBJ2-5; CDR3nt: TGTGCCAGCAGGAGGGCAGGGAGAGAGACCCAGTACTTC; CDR3aa: CASRRAGRETQYF
d_gene: TRBD1; abundance: NA; v_gene: TRBV7-2; j_gene: TRBJ2-3; CDR3nt: TGTGCCAGCAGCCCCGACAGGGGAAGCACAGATACGCAGTATTTT; CDR3aa: CASSPDRGSTDTQYF
d_gene: NA; abundance: many; v_gene: TRBV7-7; j_gene: TRBJ2-1; CDR3nt: TGTGCCAGCAGCTTCGAAAGGGGCTATGAGCAGTTCTTC; CDR3aa: CASSFERGYEQFF
d_gene: NA; abundance: NA; v_gene: TRBV19; j_gene: TRBJ2-5; CDR3nt: TGTGCCAGTAGTATCCCAGGGAAACGCCAAGAGACCCAGTACTTC; CDR3aa: CASSIPGKRQETQYF
d_gene: NA; abundance: many; v_gene: TRBV11-2; j_gene: TRBJ2-3; CDR3nt: TGTGCCAGCAGCTTATATGTGGGCAGGTCAGATACGCAGTATTTT; CDR3aa: CASSLYVGRSDTQYF
d_gene: TRBD1; abundance: many; v_gene: TRBV29-1; j_gene: TRBJ2-7; CDR3nt: TGCAGCGTTGTCCTAGTCGGGGACAGATCCTACGAGCAGTACTTC; CDR3aa: CSVVLVGDRSYEQYF
d_gene: NA; abundance: many; v_gene: TRBV7-8; j_gene: TRBJ2-7; CDR3nt: TGTGCCAGCAGCTTGGACACCTACGAGCAGTACTTC; CDR3aa: CASSLDTYEQYF
d_gene: TRBD1; abundance: many; v_gene: TRBV4-1; j_gene: TRBJ1-5; CDR3nt: TGCGCCAGCAGCCAAAACGACAGGGCGGCTCAGCCCCAGCATTTT; CDR3aa: CASSQNDRAAQPQHF
d_gene: TRBD1; abundance: many; v_gene: TRBV29-1; j_gene: TRBJ2-3; CDR3nt: TGCAGCGTTGAAGGGCGGAGACAGGGTATAACAGATACGCAGTATTTT; CDR3aa: CSVEGRRQGITDTQYF
d_gene: TRBD2; abundance: many; v_gene: TRBV12-3/TRBV12-4; j_gene: TRBJ2-3; CDR3nt: TGTGCCAGCAGTTCGGCTAGCGGTACAGATACGCAGTATTTT; CDR3aa: CASSSASGTDTQYF
d_gene: TRBD1; abundance: many; v_gene: TRBV12-3/TRBV12-4; j_gene: TRBJ1-5; CDR3nt: TGTGCCAGCAGCAAGACAGGGAATCAGCCCCAGAATTTT; CDR3aa: CASSKTGNQPQNF
d_gene: NA; abundance: many; v_gene: TRBV5-6; j_gene: TRBJ1-5; CDR3nt: TGTGCCAGCAGCTATGGAGCCGATCAGCCCCAGCATTTT; CDR3aa: CASSYGADQPQHF
d_gene: NA; abundance: many; v_gene: TRBV5-1; j_gene: TRBJ2-6; CDR3nt: TGCGCCAGCAGCTTCGACAGCTCTGGGGCCAACGTCCTGACTTTC; CDR3aa: CASSFDSSGANVLTF
d_gene: TRBD1; abundance: many; v_gene: TRBV4-2; j_gene: TRBJ1-5; CDR3nt: TGTGCCAGCAGCCAAGCGGGACAGAGCAATCAGCCCCAGCATTTT; CDR3aa: CASSQAGQSNQPQHF
d_gene: TRBD1; abundance: many; v_gene: TRBV4-3; j_gene: TRBJ1-3; CDR3nt: TGCGCCAGCAGCCATTCCTTGACTGGACAGGAACTTGGAAACACCATATATTTT; CDR3aa: CASSHSLTGQELGNTIYF
d_gene: NA; abundance: many; v_gene: TRBV10-3; j_gene: TRBJ2-1; CDR3nt: TGTGCCATTGCGGGTTCCGGGACGGACAATGAGCAGTTCTTC; CDR3aa: CAIAGSGTDNEQFF
d_gene: NA; abundance: many; v_gene: TRBV3-1; j_gene: TRBJ1-2; CDR3nt: TGTGCCAGCAGCTCTGCCCTGGGGGTATTTGGCTACACCTTC; CDR3aa: CASSSALGVFGYTF
d_gene: NA; abundance: many; v_gene: TRBV15; j_gene: TRBJ1-1; CDR3nt: TGTGCCACCAGCCGGCCGCCGGGGGCACTACTGAACACTGAAGCTTTCTTT; CDR3aa: CATSRPPGALLNTEAFF
d_gene: NA; abundance: many; v_gene: TRBV5-1; j_gene: TRBJ1-3; CDR3nt: TGCGCCAGCAGCTTACAGGGCTCGGACACCATATATTTT; CDR3aa: CASSLQGSDTIYF
d_gene: TRBD1; abundance: many; v_gene: TRBV5-1; j_gene: TRBJ2-1; CDR3nt: TGCGCCAGCAGCTCCGCCGGGACAGGGTACAATGAGCAGTTCTTC; CDR3aa: CASSSAGTGYNEQFF
d_gene: TRBD1; abundance: NA; v_gene: TRBV20-1; j_gene: TRBJ2-7; CDR3nt: TGCAGTGCTAAGGGACAGGCCTACGAGCAGTACTTC; CDR3aa: CSAKGQAYEQYF
d_gene: NA; abundance: many; v_gene: TRBV14; j_gene: TRBJ2-7; CDR3nt: TGTGCCAGCAGCCCCGGTTTGGCGGCATACGAGCAGTACTTC; CDR3aa: CASSPGLAAYEQYF
d_gene: TRBD2; abundance: many; v_gene: TRBV12-3/TRBV12-4; j_gene: TRBJ2-3; CDR3nt: TGTGCCAGCAGTTTAGTGGGGGGGGGCACAGATACGCAGTATTTT; CDR3aa: CASSLVGGGTDTQYF
d_gene: NA; abundance: many; v_gene: TRBV20-1; j_gene: TRBJ2-5; CDR3nt: TGCAGTGCTAGGGTGGGGGAGACCCAGTACTTC; CDR3aa: CSARVGETQYF
d_gene: NA; abundance: many; v_gene: TRBV20-1; j_gene: TRBJ1-1; CDR3nt: TGCAGTGCTTCCGGGATAGGCGTGAGGGACACTGAAGCTTTCTTT; CDR3aa: CSASGIGVRDTEAFF
d_gene: NA; abundance: many; v_gene: TRBV6-5; j_gene: TRBJ1-4; CDR3nt: TGTGCCAGCAGTTACCAACGATCGGACTTCGCAACTAATGAAAAACTGTTTTTT; CDR3aa: CASSYQRSDFATNEKLFF
d_gene: NA; abundance: NA; v_gene: TRBV9; j_gene: TRBJ2-5; CDR3nt: TGTGCCAGCAGCGTCACCAAAAAACAAGAGACCCAGTACTTC; CDR3aa: CASSVTKKQETQYF
d_gene: NA; abundance: NA; v_gene: TRBV18; j_gene: TRBJ2-2; CDR3nt: TGTGCCAGCGCGTACGACAGAACGAACACCGGGGAGCTGTTTTTT; CDR3aa: CASAYDRTNTGELFF
d_gene: NA; abundance: many; v_gene: TRBV5-1; j_gene: TRBJ2-5; CDR3nt: TGCGCCAGCAGCCTCCACCTAGGGCAAGAGACCCAGTACTTC; CDR3aa: CASSLHLGQETQYF
d_gene: NA; abundance: many; v_gene: TRBV5-1; j_gene: TRBJ2-5; CDR3nt: TGCGCCAGCAGCTTGGTACGGGAACGAGAGACCCAGTACTTC; CDR3aa: CASSLVRERETQYF
d_gene: TRBD2; abundance: many; v_gene: TRBV20-1; j_gene: TRBJ2-2; CDR3nt: TGCAGTGCTAGAATCGGGGGGCTAGCGGGGGCCGCGAACACCGGGGAGCTGTTTTTT; CDR3aa: CSARIGGLAGAANTGELFF
d_gene: NA; abundance: many; v_gene: TRBV7-9; j_gene: TRBJ1-2; CDR3nt: TGTGCCAGCAGCTTATCCGGTGACTATGGCTACACCTTC; CDR3aa: CASSLSGDYGYTF
d_gene: TRBD2; abundance: many; v_gene: TRBV20-1; j_gene: TRBJ2-3; CDR3nt: TGCAGTGCTAGGGCCGGGACTAGCGGGGGGACCCCGTGGGATACGCAGTATTTT; CDR3aa: CSARAGTSGGTPWDTQYF
d_gene: NA; abundance: many; v_gene: TRBV19; j_gene: TRBJ1-3; CDR3nt: TGTGCCAGTAGTATGGGGTCGTCTGGAAACACCATATATTTT; CDR3aa: CASSMGSSGNTIYF
d_gene: TRBD1; abundance: many; v_gene: TRBV27; j_gene: TRBJ1-1; CDR3nt: TGTGCCAGCAGTTTTAGGGGGCTGGGGAACACTGAAGCTTTCTTT; CDR3aa: CASSFRGLGNTEAFF
d_gene: NA; abundance: many; v_gene: TRBV20-1; j_gene: TRBJ2-6; CDR3nt: TGCAGTGCTACGTTCATATACAGCTCTGGGGCCAACGTCCTGACTTTC; CDR3aa: CSATFIYSSGANVLTF
d_gene: NA; abundance: NA; v_gene: TRBV7-2; j_gene: TRBJ1-5; CDR3nt: TGTGCCAGCAGCTTAGAAGACGGTCAGCCCCAGAATTTT; CDR3aa: CASSLEDGQPQNF
d_gene: NA; abundance: many; v_gene: TRBV6-6; j_gene: TRBJ2-1; CDR3nt: TGTGCCAGCGTCCCGGGACCGACCTACAATGAGCAGTTCTTC; CDR3aa: CASVPGPTYNEQFF